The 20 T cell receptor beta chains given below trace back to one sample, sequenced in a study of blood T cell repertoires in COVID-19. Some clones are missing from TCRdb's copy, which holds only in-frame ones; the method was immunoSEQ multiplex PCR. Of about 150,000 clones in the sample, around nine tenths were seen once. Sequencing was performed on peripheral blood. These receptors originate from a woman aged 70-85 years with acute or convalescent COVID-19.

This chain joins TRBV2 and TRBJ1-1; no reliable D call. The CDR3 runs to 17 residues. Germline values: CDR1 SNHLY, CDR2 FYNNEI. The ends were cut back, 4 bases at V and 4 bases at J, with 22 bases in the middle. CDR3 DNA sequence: TGTGCCAGCAGTGTGGATGTGGGTCAGCAGGTTTCCACTGAAGCTTTCTTT. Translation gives CASSVDVGQQVSTEAFF. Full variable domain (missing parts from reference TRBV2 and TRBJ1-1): EPEVTQTPSHQVTQMGQEVILRCVPISNHLYFYWYRQILGQKVEFLVSFYNNEISEKSEIFDDQFSVERPDGSNFTLKIRSTKLEDSAMYFCASSVDVGQQVSTEAFFGQGTRLTVV.

CDR3 loop: CASSLRGQGRTEAFF. The DNA of the CDR3 is TGTGCCAGCAGCTTACGGGGACAGGGGAGAACTGAAGCTTTCTTT. The rearrangement links TRBV11-2 to TRBJ1-1; 10 bases map to TRBD1. This CDR3 is 15 amino acids long. J was trimmed by 5 bases and V by 2 bases; bases with no gene match: 5. Germline CDR1 is SGHAT and CDR2 is FQNNGV.

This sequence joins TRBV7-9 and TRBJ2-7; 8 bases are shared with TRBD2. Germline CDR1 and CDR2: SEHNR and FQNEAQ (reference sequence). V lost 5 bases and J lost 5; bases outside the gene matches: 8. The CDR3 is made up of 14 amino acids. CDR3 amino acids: CASSAGTSTHEQYF. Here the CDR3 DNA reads TGTGCCAGCAGCGCCGGGACTAGTACCCACGAGCAGTACTTC. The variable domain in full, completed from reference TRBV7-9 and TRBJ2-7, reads DTGVSQNPRHKITKRGQNVTFRCDPISEHNRLYWYRQTLGQGPEFLTYFQNEAQLEKSRLLSDRFSAERPKGSFSTLEIQRTEQGDSAMYLCASSAGTSTHEQYFGPGTRLTVT.

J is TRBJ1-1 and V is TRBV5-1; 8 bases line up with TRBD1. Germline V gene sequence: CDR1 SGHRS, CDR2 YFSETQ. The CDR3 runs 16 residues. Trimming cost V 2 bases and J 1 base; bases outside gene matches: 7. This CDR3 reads CASSFGQGAPNTEAFF. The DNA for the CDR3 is TGCGCCAGCAGCTTTGGGCAGGGGGCACCGAACACTGAAGCTTTCTTT.

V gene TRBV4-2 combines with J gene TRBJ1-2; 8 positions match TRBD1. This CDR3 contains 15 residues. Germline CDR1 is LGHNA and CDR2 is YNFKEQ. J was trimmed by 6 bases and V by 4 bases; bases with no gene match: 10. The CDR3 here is CASSPEATGGHGYTF. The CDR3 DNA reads TGTGCCAGCAGCCCCGAAGCAACAGGGGGTCATGGCTACACCTTC.

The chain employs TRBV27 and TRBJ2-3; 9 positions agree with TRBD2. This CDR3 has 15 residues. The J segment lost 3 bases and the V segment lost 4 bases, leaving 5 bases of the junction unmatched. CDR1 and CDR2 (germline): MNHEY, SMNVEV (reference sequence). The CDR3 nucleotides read TGTGCCAGCAGTTCACCGGGACTAGCAACAGATACGCAGTATTTT. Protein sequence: CASSSPGLATDTQYF.

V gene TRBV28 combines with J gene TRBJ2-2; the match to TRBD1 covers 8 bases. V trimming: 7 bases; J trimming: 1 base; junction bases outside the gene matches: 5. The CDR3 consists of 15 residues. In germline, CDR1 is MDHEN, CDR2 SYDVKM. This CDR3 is CASTKGQGNTGELFF. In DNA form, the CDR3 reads TGTGCCAGCACCAAAGGACAGGGGAACACCGGGGAGCTGTTTTTT. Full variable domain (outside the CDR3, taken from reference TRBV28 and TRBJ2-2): DVKVTQSSRYLVKRTGEKVFLECVQDMDHENMFWYRQDPGLGLRLIYFSYDVKMKEKGDIPEGYSVSREKKERFSLILESASTNQTSMYLCASTKGQGNTGELFFGEGSRLTVL.

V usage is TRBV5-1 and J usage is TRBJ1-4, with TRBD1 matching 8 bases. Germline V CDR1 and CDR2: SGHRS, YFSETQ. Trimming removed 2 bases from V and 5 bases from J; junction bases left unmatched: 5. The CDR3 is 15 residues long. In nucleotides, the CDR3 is TGCGCCAGCAGCTTTTCCAGGGGGCGCAATGAAAAACTGTTTTTT. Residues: CASSFSRGRNEKLFF.

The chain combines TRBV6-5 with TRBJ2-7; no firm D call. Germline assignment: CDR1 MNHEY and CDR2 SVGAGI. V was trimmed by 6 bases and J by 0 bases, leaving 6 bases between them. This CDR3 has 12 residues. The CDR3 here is CASSPSSYEQYF. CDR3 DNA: TGTGCCAGCAGCCCCAGCTCCTACGAGCAGTACTTC.

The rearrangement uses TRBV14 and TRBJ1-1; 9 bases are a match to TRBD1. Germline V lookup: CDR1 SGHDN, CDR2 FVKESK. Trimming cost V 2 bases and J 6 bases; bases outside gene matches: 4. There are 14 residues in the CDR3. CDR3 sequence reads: CASSQTGGFSEAFF. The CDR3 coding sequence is TGTGCCAGCAGCCAAACAGGGGGCTTCTCTGAAGCTTTCTTT.

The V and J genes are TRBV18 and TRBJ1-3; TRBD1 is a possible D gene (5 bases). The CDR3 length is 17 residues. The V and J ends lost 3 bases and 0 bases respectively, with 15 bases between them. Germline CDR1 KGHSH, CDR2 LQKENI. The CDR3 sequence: CASSPWVGQSSGNTIYF. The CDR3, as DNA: TGTGCCAGCTCACCTTGGGTCGGACAAAGCTCTGGAAACACCATATATTTT.

The CDR3 region is CASSGQLNTEAFF. The CDR3 DNA is TGTGCCAGCAGCGGACAGCTTAACACTGAAGCTTTCTTT. This chain uses TRBV6-2 or TRBV6-3 with TRBJ1-1, with D perhaps TRBD1 (6 bases). Germline CDR1 and CDR2: MNHEY and SVGEGT. This CDR3 is built from 13 residues. Trimming left V 6 bases short and J 2 bases short, with 10 bases between.

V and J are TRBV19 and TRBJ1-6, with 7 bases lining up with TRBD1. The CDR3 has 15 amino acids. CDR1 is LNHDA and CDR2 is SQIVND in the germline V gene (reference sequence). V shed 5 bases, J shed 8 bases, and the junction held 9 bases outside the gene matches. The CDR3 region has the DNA TGTGCCAGTAGTTACCAGGGGGGAATGGATTCACCCCTCCACTTT. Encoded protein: CASSYQGGMDSPLHF.

The CDR3 nucleotides read TGTGCCAGCAGCCCCGGGGTGGGGGCCGGCTACACCTTC. Its protein is CASSPGVGAGYTF. This rearrangement joins TRBV12-3 or TRBV12-4 to TRBJ1-2, with TRBD1 as a possible D gene (6 bases). CDR3 length: 13 residues. V was clipped by 6 bases and J by 8 bases, with 16 bases between them.

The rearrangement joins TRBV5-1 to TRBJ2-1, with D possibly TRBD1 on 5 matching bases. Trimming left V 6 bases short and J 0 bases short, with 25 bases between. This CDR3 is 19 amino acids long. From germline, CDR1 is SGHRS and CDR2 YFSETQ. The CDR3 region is CASTSTGLLTSSSYNEQFF. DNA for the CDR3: TGCGCCAGCACATCAACAGGCCTTCTCACCTCGAGCTCCTACAATGAGCAGTTCTTC.

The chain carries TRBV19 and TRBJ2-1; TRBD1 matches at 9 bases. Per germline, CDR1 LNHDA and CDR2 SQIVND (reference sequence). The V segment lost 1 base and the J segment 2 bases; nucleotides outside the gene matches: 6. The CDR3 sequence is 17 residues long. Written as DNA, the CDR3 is TGTGCCAGTAGTATAGGGCCGGGACAGGGTACCTACAATGAGCAGTTCTTC. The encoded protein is CASSIGPGQGTYNEQFF.

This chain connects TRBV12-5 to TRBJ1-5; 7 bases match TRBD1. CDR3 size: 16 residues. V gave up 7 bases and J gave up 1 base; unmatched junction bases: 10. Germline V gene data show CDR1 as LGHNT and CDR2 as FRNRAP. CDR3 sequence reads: CASAPTGSVSNQPQHF. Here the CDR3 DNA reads TGTGCTAGTGCCCCGACAGGGTCTGTGAGCAATCAGCCCCAGCATTTT.

The CDR3 DNA reads as TGTGCCAGCTCACAGGGGCCAATGTATGGCTACACCTTC. Protein product: CASSQGPMYGYTF. V and J are TRBV19 and TRBJ1-2; TRBD1 aligns across 7 bases. Looked up from germline, CDR1 is LNHDA and CDR2 is SQIVND (reference sequence). Unmatched junction bases numbered 9, after V lost 9 bases and J lost 5 bases. CDR3 length: 13 amino acids. Looking up the rest from reference TRBV19 and TRBJ1-2 gives the full variable domain: DGGITQSPKYLFRKEGQNVTLSCEQNLNHDAMYWYRQDPGQGLRLIYYSQIVNDFQKGDIAEGYSVSREKKESFPLTVTSAQKNPTAFYLCASSQGPMYGYTFGSGTRLTVV.

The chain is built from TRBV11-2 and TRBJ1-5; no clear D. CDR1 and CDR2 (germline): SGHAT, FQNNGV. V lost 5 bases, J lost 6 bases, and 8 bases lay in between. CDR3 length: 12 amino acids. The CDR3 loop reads CASSLTGQPQHF. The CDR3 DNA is TGTGCCAGCAGCCTAACTGGTCAGCCCCAGCATTTT.

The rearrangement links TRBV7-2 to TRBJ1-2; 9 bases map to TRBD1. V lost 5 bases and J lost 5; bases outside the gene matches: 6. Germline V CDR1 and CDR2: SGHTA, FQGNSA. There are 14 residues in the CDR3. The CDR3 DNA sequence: TGTGCCAGCAGCCCCAGGACAGGGGCATATGGCTACACCTTC. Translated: CASSPRTGAYGYTF.